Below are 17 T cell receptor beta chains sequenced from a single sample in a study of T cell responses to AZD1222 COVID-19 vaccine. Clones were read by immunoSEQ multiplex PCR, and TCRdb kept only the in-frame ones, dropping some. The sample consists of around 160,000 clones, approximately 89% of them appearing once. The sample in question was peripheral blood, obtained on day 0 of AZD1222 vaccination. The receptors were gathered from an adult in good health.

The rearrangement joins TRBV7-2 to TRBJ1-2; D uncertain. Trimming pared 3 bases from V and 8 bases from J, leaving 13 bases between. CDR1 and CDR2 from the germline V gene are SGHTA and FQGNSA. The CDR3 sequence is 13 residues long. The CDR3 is CASSFIRGNGYTF. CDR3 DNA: TGTGCCAGCAGCTTTATACGTGGGAACGGCTACACCTTC. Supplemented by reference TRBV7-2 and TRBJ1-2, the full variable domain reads GAGVSQSPSNKVTEKGKDVELRCDPISGHTALYWYRQSLGQGLEFLIYFQGNSAPDKSGLPSDRFSAERTGGSVSTLTIQRTQQEDSAVYLCASSFIRGNGYTFGSGTRLTVV.

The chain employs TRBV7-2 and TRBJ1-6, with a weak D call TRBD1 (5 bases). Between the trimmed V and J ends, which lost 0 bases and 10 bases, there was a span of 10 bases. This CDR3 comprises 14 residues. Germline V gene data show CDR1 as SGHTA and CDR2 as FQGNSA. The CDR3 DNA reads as TGTGCCAGCAGCTTAGCCAGGGAGGCGTCACCCCTCCACTTT. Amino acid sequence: CASSLAREASPLHF.

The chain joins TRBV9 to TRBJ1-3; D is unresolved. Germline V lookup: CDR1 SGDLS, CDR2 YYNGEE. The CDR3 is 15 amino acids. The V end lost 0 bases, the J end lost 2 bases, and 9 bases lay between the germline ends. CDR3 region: CASSVGSNAGNTIYF. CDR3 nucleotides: TGTGCCAGCAGCGTAGGCTCGAACGCTGGAAACACCATATATTTT.

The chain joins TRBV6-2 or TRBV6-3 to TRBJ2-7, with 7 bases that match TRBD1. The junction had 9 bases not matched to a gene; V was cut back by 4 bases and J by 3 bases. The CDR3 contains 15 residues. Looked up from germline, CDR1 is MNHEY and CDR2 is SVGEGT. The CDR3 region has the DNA TGTGCCAGCAGTTTCTCACAGGGGTTACTCTACGAGCAGTACTTC. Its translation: CASSFSQGLLYEQYF.

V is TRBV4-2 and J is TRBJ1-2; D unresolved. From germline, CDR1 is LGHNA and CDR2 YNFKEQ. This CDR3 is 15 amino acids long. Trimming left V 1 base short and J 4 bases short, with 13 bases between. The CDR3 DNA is TGTGCCAGCAGCCAAGGGCAGGAAACTACCTATGGCTACACCTTC. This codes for CASSQGQETTYGYTF.

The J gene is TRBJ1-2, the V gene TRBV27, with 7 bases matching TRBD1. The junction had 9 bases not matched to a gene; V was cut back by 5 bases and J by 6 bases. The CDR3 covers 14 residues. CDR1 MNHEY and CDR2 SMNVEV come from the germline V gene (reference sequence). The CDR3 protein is CASSTRQGRHGYTF. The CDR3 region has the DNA TGTGCCAGCAGTACCCGACAGGGACGGCATGGCTACACCTTC.

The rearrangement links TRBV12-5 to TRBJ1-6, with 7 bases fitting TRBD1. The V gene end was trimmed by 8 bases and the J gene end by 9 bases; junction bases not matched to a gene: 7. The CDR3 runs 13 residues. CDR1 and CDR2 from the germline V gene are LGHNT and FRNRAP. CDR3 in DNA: TGTGCTAGTTATGACAGGGTGTTTTCACCCCTCCACTTT. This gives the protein CASYDRVFSPLHF.

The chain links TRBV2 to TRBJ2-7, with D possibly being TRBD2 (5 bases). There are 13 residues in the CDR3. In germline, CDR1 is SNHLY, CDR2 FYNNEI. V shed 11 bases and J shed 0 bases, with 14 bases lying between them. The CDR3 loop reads CARTENTSYEQYF. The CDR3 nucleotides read TGTGCCCGGACTGAAAATACCTCCTACGAGCAGTACTTC.

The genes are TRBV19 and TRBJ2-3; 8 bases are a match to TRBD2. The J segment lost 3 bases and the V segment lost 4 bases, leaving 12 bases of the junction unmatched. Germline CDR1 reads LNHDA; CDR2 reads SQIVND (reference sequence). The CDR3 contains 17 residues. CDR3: CASSKTGGRHSTDTQYF. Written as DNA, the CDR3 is TGTGCCAGTAGTAAAACGGGGGGGCGACATTCTACAGATACGCAGTATTTT.

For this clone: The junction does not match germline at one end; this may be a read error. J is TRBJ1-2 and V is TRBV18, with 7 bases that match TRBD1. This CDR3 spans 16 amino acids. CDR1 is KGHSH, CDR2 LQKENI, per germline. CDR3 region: CASSPGTANINYGYTF. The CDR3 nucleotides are TGTGCCAGTTCACCAGGGACAGCCAATATTAACTATGGCTACACCTTC.

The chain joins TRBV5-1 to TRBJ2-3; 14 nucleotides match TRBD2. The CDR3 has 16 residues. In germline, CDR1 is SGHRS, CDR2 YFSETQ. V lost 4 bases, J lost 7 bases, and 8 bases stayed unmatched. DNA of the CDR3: TGCGCCAGCAGCCCAGGGACTAGCGGGGGTTGGAATACGCAGTATTTT. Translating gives CASSPGTSGGWNTQYF.

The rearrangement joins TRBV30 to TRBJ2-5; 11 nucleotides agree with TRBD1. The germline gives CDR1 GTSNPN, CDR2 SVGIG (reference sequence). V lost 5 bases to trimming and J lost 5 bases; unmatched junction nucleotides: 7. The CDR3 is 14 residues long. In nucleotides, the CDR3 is TGTGCCTGGGGACAGGGGGCGAGGGGCGAGACCCAGTACTTC. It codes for CAWGQGARGETQYF.

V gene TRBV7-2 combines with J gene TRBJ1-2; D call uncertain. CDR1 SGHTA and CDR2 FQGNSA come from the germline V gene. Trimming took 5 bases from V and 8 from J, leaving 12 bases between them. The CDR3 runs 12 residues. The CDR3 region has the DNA TGTGCCAGCAGCCCTCGATATGGAGGCTACACCTTC. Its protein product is CASSPRYGGYTF.

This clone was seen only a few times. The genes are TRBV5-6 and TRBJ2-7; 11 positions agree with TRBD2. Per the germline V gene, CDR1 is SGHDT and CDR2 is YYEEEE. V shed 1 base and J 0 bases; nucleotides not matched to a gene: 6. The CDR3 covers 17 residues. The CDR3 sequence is CASSLSSGGRLSYEQYF. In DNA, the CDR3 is TGTGCCAGCAGCTTGTCTAGCGGGGGGCGCCTCTCCTACGAGCAGTACTTC.

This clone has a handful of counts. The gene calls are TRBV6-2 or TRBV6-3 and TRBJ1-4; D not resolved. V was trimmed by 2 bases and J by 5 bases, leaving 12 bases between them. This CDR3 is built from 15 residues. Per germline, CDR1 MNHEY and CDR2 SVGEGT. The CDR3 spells CASSYGRRGNEKLFF. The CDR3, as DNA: TGTGCCAGCAGTTACGGGCGACGAGGGAATGAAAAACTGTTTTTT.

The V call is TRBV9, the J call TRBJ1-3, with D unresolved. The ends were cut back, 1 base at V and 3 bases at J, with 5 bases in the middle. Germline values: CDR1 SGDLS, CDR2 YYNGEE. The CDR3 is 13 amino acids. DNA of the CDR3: TGTGCCAGCAGCGTAAAGATTGGAAACACCATATATTTT. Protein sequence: CASSVKIGNTIYF. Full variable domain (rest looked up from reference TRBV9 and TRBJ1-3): DSGVTQTPKHLITATGQRVTLRCSPRSGDLSVYWYQQSLDQGLQFLIQYYNGEERAKGNILERFSAQQFPDLHSELNLSSLELGDSALYFCASSVKIGNTIYFGEGSWLTVV.

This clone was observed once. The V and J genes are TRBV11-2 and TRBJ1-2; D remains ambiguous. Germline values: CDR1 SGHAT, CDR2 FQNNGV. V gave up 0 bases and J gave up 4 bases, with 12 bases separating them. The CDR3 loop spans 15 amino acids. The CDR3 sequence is CASSLDTPRGYGYTF. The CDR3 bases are TGTGCCAGCAGCTTAGATACACCTAGAGGCTATGGCTACACCTTC.